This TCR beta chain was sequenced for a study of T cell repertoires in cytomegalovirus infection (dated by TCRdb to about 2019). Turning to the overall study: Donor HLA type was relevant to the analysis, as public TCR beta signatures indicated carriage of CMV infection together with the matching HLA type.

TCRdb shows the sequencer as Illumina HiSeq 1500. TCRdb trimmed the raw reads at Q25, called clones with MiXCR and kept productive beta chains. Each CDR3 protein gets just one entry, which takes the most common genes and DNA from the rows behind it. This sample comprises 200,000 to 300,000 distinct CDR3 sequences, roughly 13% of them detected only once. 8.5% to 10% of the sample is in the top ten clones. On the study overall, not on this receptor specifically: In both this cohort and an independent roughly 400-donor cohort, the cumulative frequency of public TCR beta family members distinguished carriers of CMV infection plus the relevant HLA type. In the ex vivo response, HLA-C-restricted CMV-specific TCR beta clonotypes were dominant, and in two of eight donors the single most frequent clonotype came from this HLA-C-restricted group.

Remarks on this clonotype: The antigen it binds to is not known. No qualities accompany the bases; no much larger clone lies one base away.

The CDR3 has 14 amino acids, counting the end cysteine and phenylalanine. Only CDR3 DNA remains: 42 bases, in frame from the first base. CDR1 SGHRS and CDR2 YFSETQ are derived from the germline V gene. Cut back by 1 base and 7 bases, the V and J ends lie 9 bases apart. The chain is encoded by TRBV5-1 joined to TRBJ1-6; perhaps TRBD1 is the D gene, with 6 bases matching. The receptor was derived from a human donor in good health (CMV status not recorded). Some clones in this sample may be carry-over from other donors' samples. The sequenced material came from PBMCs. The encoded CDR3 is CASSLSGVNSPLHF. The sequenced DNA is TGCGCCAGCAGCTTGTCAGGGGTGAATTCACCCCTCCACTTT. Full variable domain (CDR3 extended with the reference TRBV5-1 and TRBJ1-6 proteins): KAGVTQTPRYLIKTRGQQVTLSCSPISGHRSVSWYQQTPGQGLQFLFEYFSETQRNKGNFPGRFSGRQFSNSRSEMNVSTLELGDSALYLCASSLSGVNSPLHFGNGTRLTVT.